The subject of this entry is one T cell receptor (beta chain). Which antigen it targets is not known. The record has no base qualities; no much larger clone is one base away. The data were obtained in a study of spatial heterogeneity in lung cancer (dated by TCRdb to between 2017 and 2020). Looking at the study overall: Samples were obtained from approximately 70 patients with early-stage, untreated non-small cell lung cancer from the lung TRACERx cohort. Follow-up PBMC samples were sequenced whenever available, and the median time to follow-up was roughly two years after resection. Nonsynonymous mutation counts, determined by whole-exome sequencing of tumor tissue, were related to TCR repertoire features. In non-small cell lung cancer, the study made a quantitative comparison of TCR alpha and beta repertoires among multiple tumor regions, matched nontumor lung and blood. Beta-chain transcripts were consistently detected in greater numbers than alpha-chain transcripts, which likely reflected higher beta-chain transcript abundance. In the raw uncorrected reads, each unique combination of TCR and UMI appeared more than ten times on average. Both alpha and beta chains were TCR-sequenced in samples taken at surgery, namely 220 tumor regions, more than 62 matched nontumor lung samples and a few dozen PBMC samples.

Interpreted using the paper, the time point label stands for: blood at routine non-recurrence follow-up after resection. TCR sequencing used whole RNA extracted from tumor and nontumor lung tissue, or from cryopreserved PBMC samples, without cell sorting. A patient was chosen for TCR sequencing only when enough RNA was available from at least two tumor regions. V loses 4 bases of germline sequence and J loses 5 bases, and the interval between the two ends is 11 bases. CDR1 and CDR2 were assigned from the germline V gene as SGHTA and FQGNSA. Reading from cysteine to phenylalanine, the CDR3 counts 13 amino acids. Solely the CDR3 DNA is kept, with 39 bases framed from the first base. The library was generated by 5' RACE. Sequencer: NextSeq 500. In the TCR library protocol, a unique molecular identifier was attached to each TCR cDNA molecule so that PCR and sequencing errors could be corrected. The authors' analysis ran thus. TCR identification, UMI-based error correction and CDR3 extraction were performed with Decombinator tools. TCRs above a frequency of 2 per 1,000, corresponding to the top 1% of the tumor frequency distribution, were defined as expanded. Each repertoire was subsampled 100 times to 5,000 TCRs, after which Renyi diversity was computed with the R vegan package. To build CDR3 similarity networks, amino acid triplet string-kernel similarity was used, and CDR3s were connected when their pairwise similarity was above 0.82. The public reads were reprocessed in TCRdb via fastp at Q25 and MiXCR, keeping in-frame beta chains. Rows with a matching CDR3 protein are joined into one entry that keeps the most common DNA and genes. These V and J calls originate from TCRdb's pipeline instead of the authors' own analysis. This sample holds about 120,000 distinct CDR3 sequences; more than 10% were observed only once. The ten most abundant clones make up approximately 17% of the sample.

What the work shows at the level of the full study, not this receptor alone: Ubiquitous expanded tumor TCRs were found in blood more often at tumor resection than at routine follow-up. Only about 15 patients were included in comparisons of baseline and follow-up blood repertoires. Additional single-cell paired TCR alpha and beta sequencing was considered necessary to confirm, at a functional level, the hypothesis that regional TCRs recognize regional mutations.

Recombination linked TRBV7-2 to TRBJ2-5, with no D gene named confidently. The sequencing used PBMCs, collected at follow-up. The sequence derives from a male donor with early-stage non-small cell lung cancer. The CDR3 corresponds to CASSSFPGETQYF. The sequenced DNA is TGTGCCAGCAGCTCCTTTCCGGGCGAGACCCAGTACTTC. The CDR3 plus the reference TRBV7-2 and TRBJ2-5 genes for the other parts give the full variable domain: GAGVSQSPSNKVTEKGKDVELRCDPISGHTALYWYRQSLGQGLEFLIYFQGNSAPDKSGLPSDRFSAERTGGSVSTLTIQRTQQEDSAVYLCASSSFPGETQYFGPGTRLLVL.